The 20 T cell receptor beta chains listed next were all sequenced from one sample in a study of PD-1 blockade in mismatch repair-deficient tumors (dated by TCRdb to the late 2010s). Library preparation used the immunoSEQ multiplex PCR assay. TCRdb carries this immuneACCESS record with in-frame sequences only. Its versions omit some clonotypes, under half of them owing to an unresolved V gene in the studies checked, with the rest unexplained. The sample yields 39,000 or so clones; 65% to 85% were counted once. Around 1% of the sample goes to the ten largest clones. The sequences come from PBMCs, collected roughly 39 weeks after starting pembrolizumab. The origin of the receptors is an adult with mismatch repair-deficient cancer.

The V gene is TRBV13, the J gene TRBJ2-1; TRBD1 matches 9 bases. V lost 6 bases and J lost 8; bases outside the gene matches: 5. Germline CDR1 PRHDT, CDR2 FYEKMQ (reference sequence). This CDR3 is built from 13 residues. Written as DNA, the CDR3 is TGTGCCAGCAGAGGACAGGGGATTGATGAGCAGTTCTTC. Translation gives CASRGQGIDEQFF.

V gene TRBV9 combines with J gene TRBJ2-7; D perhaps matches TRBD2 (5 bases). Germline loops: CDR1 SGDLS, CDR2 YYNGEE. CDR3 length: 14 residues. Deletions cut 0 bases from V and 6 bases from J, with 13 bases between. The CDR3 is CASSVARGGGEQYF. The CDR3 region has the DNA TGTGCCAGCAGCGTAGCCCGAGGAGGTGGCGAGCAGTACTTC.

The table lists this clone with a few counts. V is TRBV7-8 and J is TRBJ2-1; TRBD2 matches at 8 bases. V lost 0 bases to trimming and J lost 8 bases; unmatched junction nucleotides: 3. Germline V lookup: CDR1 SGHVS, CDR2 FQNEAQ. The CDR3 spans 14 residues. This CDR3 is CASSLALAVDEQFF. As DNA, the CDR3 is TGTGCCAGCAGCTTAGCACTAGCGGTCGATGAGCAGTTCTTC.

The chain carries TRBV30 and TRBJ2-7, with TRBD2 as a possible D gene (7 bases). Germline CDR1 is GTSNPN and CDR2 is SVGIG (reference sequence). V lost 0 bases, J lost 1 base, and 25 bases lay in between. The CDR3 has 19 residues. DNA for the CDR3: TGTGCCTGGAGTGTGTGGGCGGGAGCCTCTCCAAGGGGGTCCTACGAGCAGTACTTC. Protein product: CAWSVWAGASPRGSYEQYF.

The V and J genes are TRBV5-1 and TRBJ2-7, with TRBD2 identical over 10 bases. Germline CDR1 SGHRS, CDR2 YFSETQ. This CDR3 has 14 residues. The junction had 4 bases not matched to a gene; V was cut back by 4 bases and J by 3 bases. CDR3 DNA sequence: TGCGCCAGCAGCGTAACTAGCGGGAACTACGAGCAGTACTTC. It translates to CASSVTSGNYEQYF.

The genes are TRBV7-2 and TRBJ2-1, with 8 bases fitting TRBD2. From germline, CDR1 is SGHTA and CDR2 FQGNSA. CDR3 length: 14 amino acids. V lost 5 bases and J lost 6; bases outside the gene matches: 6. CDR3 in DNA: TGTGCCAGCAGCGACGGGAGGGCCCCCAATGAGCAGTTCTTC. Translation gives CASSDGRAPNEQFF.

CDR3 in DNA: TGCGCCAGCAGCCAAGATTCGACCAGCGGCCAAGAGACCCAGTACTTC. This encodes CASSQDSTSGQETQYF. The V gene is TRBV4-1, the J gene TRBJ2-5, with D perhaps matching TRBD2 (5 bases). Germline CDR1 reads MGHRA; CDR2 reads YSYEKL. The CDR3 is made up of 16 amino acids. V gave up 0 bases and J gave up 1 base, with 12 bases separating them.

This rearrangement joins TRBV9 to TRBJ1-1; D is perhaps TRBD1 (5 bases). V was trimmed by 2 bases and J by 4 bases, leaving 9 bases between them. CDR1 and CDR2 (germline): SGDLS, YYNGEE. The CDR3 runs 13 residues. DNA for the CDR3: TGTGCCAGCAGCGTCGTCCAGGGCACTGAAGCTTTCTTT. Its protein product is CASSVVQGTEAFF.

This clone was found a few times. The V and J genes are TRBV27 and TRBJ2-3; 10 bases match TRBD1. With 3 bases clipped from V and 3 bases from J, the junction kept 3 bases outside the gene matches. Per the germline V gene, CDR1 is MNHEY and CDR2 is SMNVEV (reference sequence). This CDR3 has 15 residues. The CDR3: CASSLGQGWTDTQYF. The CDR3 DNA is TGTGCCAGCAGTTTGGGACAGGGGTGGACAGATACGCAGTATTTT.

J is TRBJ2-3 and V is TRBV19, with TRBD2 identical over 8 bases. V was pared by 0 bases and J by 0 bases, with 17 bases of the junction left unmatched. The germline gives CDR1 LNHDA, CDR2 SQIVND (reference sequence). CDR3 length: 21 amino acids. The CDR3 is CASSIDPTSEGLIRSTDTQYF. CDR3 DNA sequence: TGTGCCAGTAGTATAGACCCGACTAGCGAGGGACTTATACGGAGCACAGATACGCAGTATTTT.

This chain joins TRBV7-3 and TRBJ2-1; D might be TRBD2 (6 bases). There are 16 residues in the CDR3. Trimming cost V 5 bases and J 6 bases, with 20 bases left between them. Germline assignment: CDR1 SGHTA and CDR2 FQGTGA. The CDR3 DNA follows: TGTGCCAGCAGCCTAAGGGAGGTAGCGGTGAGCAATGAGCAGTTCTTC. Amino acids: CASSLREVAVSNEQFF.

This chain joins TRBV7-3 and TRBJ2-5, with TRBD2 as a possible D gene (6 bases). The CDR3 loop spans 16 amino acids. Germline V gives CDR1 SGHTA, CDR2 FQGTGA. The germline V and J ends were trimmed by 2 bases and 5 bases, with 18 bases remaining between them. CDR3 loop: CASSLDAGPSGETQYF. CDR3 nucleotide sequence: TGTGCCAGCAGCTTAGACGCCGGCCCCAGCGGGGAGACCCAGTACTTC.

The genes are TRBV7-9 and TRBJ2-5, with 8 bases matching TRBD2. Germline V CDR1 and CDR2: SEHNR, FQNEAQ (reference sequence). This CDR3 spans 14 amino acids. V lost 5 bases to trimming and J lost 5 bases; unmatched junction nucleotides: 7. As DNA, the CDR3 is TGTGCCAGCAGCCTCTCCGGGAGGGGGGAGACCCAGTACTTC. It encodes CASSLSGRGETQYF. The variable domain in full, with the rest retrieved from reference TRBV7-9 and TRBJ2-5, is DTGVSQNPRHKITKRGQNVTFRCDPISEHNRLYWYRQTLGQGPEFLTYFQNEAQLEKSRLLSDRFSAERPKGSFSTLEIQRTEQGDSAMYLCASSLSGRGETQYFGPGTRLLVL.

V and J are TRBV21-1 and TRBJ1-2. TRBV21-1 is termed a pseudogene. The CDR3 is made up of 14 amino acids. For the CDR3, the DNA is TGTGCCAGCAGCAAAGGGAGGGGTTTGAGCGGCTACACCTTC. Translated: CASSKGRGLSGYTF.

The V call is TRBV30, the J call TRBJ2-2; D is perhaps TRBD1 (7 bases). Germline V CDR1 and CDR2: GTSNPN, SVGIG (reference sequence). V was shortened by 4 bases and J by 1 base, with 13 bases between the two germline ends. CDR3 size: 15 residues. CDR3 sequence reads: CAWKGGTVNTGELFF. In DNA, the CDR3 is TGTGCCTGGAAGGGCGGGACAGTGAACACCGGGGAGCTGTTTTTT.

The J gene is TRBJ2-7, the V gene TRBV5-8; 11 nucleotides align to TRBD1. With V trimmed by 4 bases and J by 0 bases, 12 bases remained unmatched. The CDR3 is 18 residues long. The germline V gene encodes CDR1 SGHTS and CDR2 YDEGEE. CDR3 residues: CASSQGQGVWDYSYEQYF. The CDR3 DNA reads as TGTGCCAGCAGCCAGGGACAGGGGGTTTGGGACTACTCCTACGAGCAGTACTTC.

V usage is TRBV18 and J usage is TRBJ2-1, with D uncertain. V lost 1 base and J 0 bases, leaving 7 bases between the germline ends. Germline loops: CDR1 KGHSH, CDR2 LQKENI. The CDR3 length is 15 residues. The CDR3 loop reads CASSPQRSSYNEQFF. In nucleotides, the CDR3 is TGTGCCAGCTCACCACAGAGGAGCTCCTACAATGAGCAGTTCTTC.

Only one count was recorded for this clone. The chain recombines TRBV18 with TRBJ2-1, with 14 bases fitting TRBD2. V lost 1 base, J lost 4 bases, and 3 bases stayed unmatched. Germline CDR1 is KGHSH and CDR2 is LQKENI. This CDR3 spans 17 amino acids. Here the CDR3 DNA reads TGTGCCAGCTCACCACGTCGGACTAGCGGGGGGTACAATGAGCAGTTCTTC. It specifies CASSPRRTSGGYNEQFF.

This chain uses TRBV4-2 with TRBJ2-3; unclear D gene. The CDR3 is 13 amino acids. V was pared by 4 bases and J by 2 bases, with 7 bases between. Germline values: CDR1 LGHNA, CDR2 YNFKEQ. CDR3 sequence (DNA): TGTGCCAGCAGCCCCCTAAACACAGATACGCAGTATTTT. It translates to CASSPLNTDTQYF.

This chain connects TRBV6-1 to TRBJ1-1; 10 bases agree with TRBD1. This CDR3 spans 15 amino acids. Per the germline V gene, CDR1 is MNHNS and CDR2 is SASEGT. V lost 6 bases and J lost 7; bases outside the gene matches: 11. DNA for the CDR3: TGTGCCAGCAGCCCGACAGGGGGCCGTCGGGGTGAAGCTTTCTTT. It yields the protein CASSPTGGRRGEAFF.